Presented here are 29 T cell receptor beta chains from one specimen sequenced in a study of T cell responses to AZD1222 COVID-19 vaccine (dated by TCRdb to the early 2020s). What this sample's time point label stands for: about 28 days (+/-7) after the second vaccine dose. The library was built by means of the immunoSEQ multiplex PCR assay. In TCRdb, the immuneACCESS table is reduced to in-frame sequences with V and J assigned. These tables do not hold every clone; where another copy was compared, an unresolved V gene accounts for under half, and the others remain unexplained. For this sample there are around 130,000 clones; nearly 90% appear just once. The ten largest clonotypes hold under 6% of the sample. Sequencing used peripheral blood, obtained 28 days after the second AZD1222 dose. The receptors were gathered from an adult who received the AZD1222 COVID-19 vaccine.

The DNA for the CDR3 is TGTGCCAGCAGCCCCCGGTGGGGCGAGCAGTACTTC. Translated, it gives CASSPRWGEQYF. The chain uses TRBV7-2 and TRBJ2-7; no firm D call. Germline CDR1 and CDR2: SGHTA and FQGNSA. This CDR3 comprises 12 residues. V shed 5 bases and J shed 6 bases, with 11 bases lying between them.

The V and J genes are TRBV27 and TRBJ1-2, with D perhaps TRBD1 (5 bases). The V end was cut by 3 bases, the J end by 5 bases, with 10 bases between. From germline, CDR1 is MNHEY and CDR2 SMNVEV (reference sequence). CDR3 length equals 13 residues. The chain's CDR3 is CASSFTGGYGYTF. As DNA, the CDR3 is TGTGCCAGCAGTTTTACAGGTGGTTATGGCTACACCTTC.

This clone came up once. The chain uses TRBV11-3 and TRBJ2-7, with TRBD1 matching over 7 bases. V trimming: 4 bases; J trimming: 0 bases; junction bases outside the gene matches: 9. CDR3 size: 16 residues. CDR1 and CDR2 (germline): SGHNT, YENEEA. The CDR3 here is CASSSTFRDSSYEQYF. In DNA form, the CDR3 reads TGTGCCAGCAGCTCTACCTTCCGGGACAGCTCCTACGAGCAGTACTTC.

The chain recombines TRBV25-1 with TRBJ2-1; 7 bases are a match to TRBD1. V was clipped by 4 bases and J by 10 bases; unmatched bases: 10. The CDR3 loop spans 14 amino acids. Germline V gene lookup returns CDR1 MGHDK and CDR2 SYGVNS. CDR3: CASSATDRLGEQFF. The CDR3 DNA reads TGTGCCAGCAGTGCAACGGACAGGCTTGGGGAGCAGTTCTTC.

The CDR3 region has the DNA TGTGCCACCGTCAGAGAAGATCAGACAGGAGGGGAGACCCAGTACTTC. Translating gives CATVREDQTGGETQYF. The rearrangement joins TRBV3-1 (or the pseudogene TRBV3-2) to TRBJ2-5; D tentatively fits TRBD1 or TRBD2 (6 bases each). Trimming stripped 10 bases from V and 5 bases from J, with 26 bases between. The CDR3 is 16 amino acids. Looked up from germline, CDR1 is LGHDT and CDR2 is YNNKEL (reference sequence).

The chain links TRBV5-1 to TRBJ2-7, with D maybe TRBD2 (6 bases). This CDR3 is 14 amino acids long. Per germline, CDR1 SGHRS and CDR2 YFSETQ. The V end lost 4 bases, the J end lost 3 bases, and 14 bases lay between the germline ends. The CDR3 DNA is TGCGCCAGCAGCCCGGAGGGGAATCTCTACGAGCAGTACTTC. This gives the protein CASSPEGNLYEQYF.

Written as DNA, the CDR3 is TGTGCCAGCAGGGAGGGTTCAAGAGAGCAGTACTTC. It translates to CASREGSREQYF. The rearrangement links TRBV7-9 to TRBJ2-7, with D maybe TRBD2 (6 bases). V lost 6 bases, J lost 7 bases, and 13 bases lay in between. CDR1 and CDR2 from the germline V gene are SEHNR and FQNEAQ (reference sequence). This CDR3 has 12 amino acids.

The rearrangement joins TRBV2 to TRBJ1-2, with D maybe TRBD1 (6 bases). CDR1 is SNHLY, CDR2 FYNNEI, per germline. There are 14 residues in the CDR3. V was trimmed by 7 bases and J by 8 bases, leaving 20 bases between them. The CDR3 nucleotides are TGTGCCAGCATTGGGGATGGGGGGGCGGAAGGCTACACCTTC. Amino acids: CASIGDGGAEGYTF.

The V gene is TRBV7-8, the J gene TRBJ2-3, with D unclear. Deletions cut 1 base from V and 4 bases from J, with 6 bases between. The CDR3 is 13 amino acids. The V gene's germline CDR1 is SGHVS and CDR2 FQNEAQ. In DNA form, the CDR3 reads TGTGCCAGCAGCTTAGAGGGTCCAGATACGCAGTATTTT. Translated: CASSLEGPDTQYF.

The V call is TRBV19, the J call TRBJ1-2, with D possibly TRBD1 on 6 matching bases. CDR1 LNHDA and CDR2 SQIVND come from the germline V gene (reference sequence). V dropped 8 bases and J dropped 8 bases, with 24 bases sitting between them. This CDR3 is built from 15 residues. Here the CDR3 reads CASRSPGGAVLGYTF. The CDR3 DNA is TGTGCCAGTCGATCACCGGGGGGCGCGGTGTTAGGCTACACCTTC.

V is TRBV3-1 (or the pseudogene TRBV3-2) and J is TRBJ1-1, with TRBD1 as a possible D gene (5 bases). V gave up 5 bases and J gave up 2 bases, with 15 bases separating them. The germline V gene has CDR1 LGHDT and CDR2 YNNKEL (reference sequence). The CDR3 covers 15 residues. The CDR3 is CASSSTLDRNTEAFF. CDR3 nucleotides: TGTGCCAGCAGCTCCACCCTCGACAGAAACACTGAAGCTTTCTTT.

This clone was detected once. The chain joins TRBV20-1 to TRBJ1-5; unclear D gene. CDR3 length: 11 amino acids. CDR1 and CDR2 (germline): DFQATT, SNEGSKA (reference sequence). Deletions cut 6 bases from V and 6 bases from J, with 9 bases between. The CDR3 region is CSAGVGQPQHF. The CDR3 DNA follows: TGCAGTGCCGGGGTGGGTCAGCCCCAGCATTTT.

The chain combines TRBV27 with TRBJ2-7; 7 bases map to TRBD1. V lost 5 bases to trimming and J lost 0 bases; unmatched junction nucleotides: 1. Germline lookup yields CDR1 MNHEY and CDR2 SMNVEV (reference sequence). This CDR3 has 13 residues. The CDR3 reads CASSRQGSYEQYF. DNA of the CDR3: TGTGCCAGCAGTCGACAGGGCTCCTACGAGCAGTACTTC.

V is TRBV10-1 and J is TRBJ2-3; D gene ambiguous. Looked up from germline, CDR1 is WNHNN and CDR2 is SYGVQD (reference sequence). V lost 5 bases and J lost 0, with 3 bases in between. The CDR3 is 12 amino acids. CDR3 in amino acids: CASSYSTDTQYF. CDR3 DNA: TGCGCCAGCAGTTATAGCACAGATACGCAGTATTTT.

This chain joins TRBV19 and TRBJ2-6; D is possibly TRBD2 (6 bases). Germline V gives CDR1 LNHDA, CDR2 SQIVND (reference sequence). The V end lost 3 bases, the J end lost 0 bases, and 15 bases lay between the germline ends. The CDR3 is made up of 18 amino acids. This CDR3 reads CASSIGAGGASGANVLTF. The CDR3 DNA reads TGTGCCAGTAGTATTGGGGCCGGAGGGGCCTCTGGGGCCAACGTCCTGACTTTC.

This clone was counted once. The same CDR3 also results from other DNA sequences found in this sample. The V call is TRBV5-1, the J call TRBJ1-1; 10 nucleotides agree with TRBD1. Germline-derived CDR1 and CDR2 are SGHRS and YFSETQ. Trimming removed 2 bases from V and 5 bases from J; junction bases left unmatched: 3. There are 14 residues in the CDR3. The CDR3 protein is CASSFGQGGTEAFF. The CDR3 DNA reads TGCGCCAGCAGCTTTGGACAGGGGGGGACTGAAGCTTTCTTT.

This chain joins TRBV5-1 and TRBJ1-1; no clear D. V lost 2 bases, J lost 4 bases, and 15 bases lay in between. Germline V CDR1 and CDR2: SGHRS, YFSETQ. The CDR3 sequence is 15 residues long. CDR3 loop: CASSFMGDLTTEAFF. CDR3 in DNA: TGCGCCAGCAGCTTTATGGGAGACTTGACCACTGAAGCTTTCTTT. Together with reference TRBV5-1 and TRBJ1-1, the CDR3 gives the full variable domain: KAGVTQTPRYLIKTRGQQVTLSCSPISGHRSVSWYQQTPGQGLQFLFEYFSETQRNKGNFPGRFSGRQFSNSRSEMNVSTLELGDSALYLCASSFMGDLTTEAFFGQGTRLTVV.

This rearrangement joins TRBV4-1 to TRBJ1-2, with 9 bases lining up with TRBD1. This CDR3 is 17 amino acids long. In germline, CDR1 is MGHRA, CDR2 YSYEKL. V trimming: 4 bases; J trimming: 1 base; junction bases outside the gene matches: 10. The CDR3 DNA is TGCGCCAGCAGCCCTGAGCGGACAGGGGCGAATAACTATGGCTACACCTTC. This encodes CASSPERTGANNYGYTF.

The chain has TRBV7-9 and TRBJ1-1; 9 nucleotides match TRBD1. Trimming removed 4 bases from V and 11 bases from J; junction bases left unmatched: 8. The germline gives CDR1 SEHNR, CDR2 FQNEAQ (reference sequence). The CDR3 runs to 13 residues. In nucleotides, the CDR3 is TGTGCCAGCAGCTCTTACAGGGGGCTTGGGGCTTTCTTT. Its protein is CASSSYRGLGAFF.

This chain connects TRBV7-8 to TRBJ1-1; 9 nucleotides match TRBD1. J was trimmed by 5 bases and V by 3 bases; bases with no gene match: 4. There are 14 residues in the CDR3. Germline CDR1 is SGHVS and CDR2 is FQNEAQ. The CDR3 nucleotides read TGTGCCAGCAGCTTGGACAGGGGAGAGACTGAAGCTTTCTTT. Its protein product is CASSLDRGETEAFF.

The chain links TRBV6-5 to TRBJ2-5; 7 bases fit TRBD1. Per the germline V gene, CDR1 is MNHEY and CDR2 is SVGAGI. Losses at the gene ends were 5 bases for V and 4 bases for J; bases not matched to a gene: 1. The CDR3 covers 12 residues. The DNA for the CDR3 is TGTGCCAGCAGTCGGGACAGAGAGACCCAGTACTTC. It is translated as CASSRDRETQYF.

The V gene is TRBV7-2, the J gene TRBJ2-1; no definite D call. Germline V gene lookup returns CDR1 SGHTA and CDR2 FQGNSA. Deletions cut 1 base from V and 8 bases from J, with 12 bases between. This CDR3 comprises 14 residues. CDR3: CASSLGGSIDEQFF. CDR3 DNA sequence: TGTGCCAGCAGCTTAGGGGGTAGCATCGATGAGCAGTTCTTC. Variable domain in full (rest from reference TRBV7-2 and TRBJ2-1): GAGVSQSPSNKVTEKGKDVELRCDPISGHTALYWYRQSLGQGLEFLIYFQGNSAPDKSGLPSDRFSAERTGGSVSTLTIQRTQQEDSAVYLCASSLGGSIDEQFFGPGTRLTVL.

The J gene is TRBJ1-4, the V gene TRBV19; 9 nucleotides align to TRBD1. This CDR3 is 16 amino acids long. V lost 5 bases to trimming and J lost 0 bases; unmatched junction nucleotides: 4. Germline V gene lookup returns CDR1 LNHDA and CDR2 SQIVND (reference sequence). The DNA for the CDR3 is TGTGCCAGTAGTCCCCGGGACAGGGCAACTAATGAAAAACTGTTTTTT. This encodes CASSPRDRATNEKLFF.

This clone was seen once. The V gene is TRBV7-2, the J gene TRBJ2-1, with 8 bases matching TRBD2. J was trimmed by 0 bases and V by 6 bases; bases with no gene match: 1. Germline CDR1 and CDR2: SGHTA and FQGNSA. The CDR3 loop spans 14 amino acids. The CDR3 DNA reads TGTGCCAGCAGGGGGACTAGCTCCTACAATGAGCAGTTCTTC. It encodes CASRGTSSYNEQFF. The full variable domain, its missing parts supplied by reference TRBV7-2 and TRBJ2-1, is GAGVSQSPSNKVTEKGKDVELRCDPISGHTALYWYRQSLGQGLEFLIYFQGNSAPDKSGLPSDRFSAERTGGSVSTLTIQRTQQEDSAVYLCASRGTSSYNEQFFGPGTRLTVL.

V usage is TRBV30 and J usage is TRBJ1-3; 8 bases align to TRBD1. The J segment lost 9 bases and the V segment lost 4 bases, leaving 14 bases of the junction unmatched. Germline V gene sequence: CDR1 GTSNPN, CDR2 SVGIG (reference sequence). There are 15 residues in the CDR3. The CDR3 DNA reads as TGTGCCTGGACCGTTACCGGACAGGGAAGTGGCACCATATATTTT. Amino acid sequence: CAWTVTGQGSGTIYF. The entire variable domain, with the rest obtained from reference TRBV30 and TRBJ1-3, is as follows: SQTIHQWPATLVQPVGSPLSLECTVEGTSNPNLYWYRQAAGRGLQLLFYSVGIGQISSEVPQNLSASRPQDRQFILSSKKLLLSDSGFYLCAWTVTGQGSGTIYFGEGSWLTVV.

The chain uses TRBV6-5 and TRBJ1-6; D gene ambiguous. The CDR3 is 15 amino acids. Germline CDR1 reads MNHEY; CDR2 reads SVGAGI. Deletions cut 5 bases from V and 0 bases from J, with 8 bases between. CDR3: CASSIESSYNSPLHF. The CDR3 coding sequence is TGTGCCAGCAGTATCGAGAGCTCCTATAATTCACCCCTCCACTTT.

This chain links TRBV27 with TRBJ2-1, with D possibly being TRBD1 (5 bases). Trimming removed 10 bases at V and 6 bases at J, with 13 bases between. In germline, CDR1 is MNHEY, CDR2 SMNVEV (reference sequence). The CDR3 sequence is 12 residues long. The CDR3 sequence is CAIWGPGNEQFF. The CDR3 DNA follows: TGTGCCATCTGGGGCCCAGGCAATGAGCAGTTCTTC.

The V gene is TRBV5-1, the J gene TRBJ2-1; D is perhaps TRBD1 or TRBD2 (5 bases each). The length of the CDR3 is 13 residues. CDR1 and CDR2 (germline): SGHRS, YFSETQ. V was cut by 4 bases and J by 10 bases, with 15 bases left in between. This CDR3 reads CASSPERRGEQFF. The CDR3 coding sequence is TGCGCCAGCAGCCCCGAGCGCCGGGGCGAGCAGTTCTTC.

The chain carries TRBV11-3 and TRBJ2-2; 7 bases align to TRBD2. Germline loops: CDR1 SGHNT, CDR2 YENEEA. The CDR3 contains 17 residues. V trimming: 5 bases; J trimming: 0 bases; junction bases outside the gene matches: 9. The CDR3 protein is CASSTPPAGANTGELFF. DNA of the CDR3: TGTGCCAGCAGCACACCCCCTGCGGGAGCGAACACCGGGGAGCTGTTTTTT.